A selection of T cell receptor beta chains follows, all from one sample in a study of T cells after posttransplantation cyclophosphamide. Using immunoSEQ multiplex PCR, the repertoire was profiled, and TCRdb retains in-frame clones only, with some absent. In the table there are 50,000 to 55,000 clones, roughly 84% of which are singletons. Input material: PBMCs. The receptors were gathered from a man younger than 45 with a blood cancer, CMV-positive, and with a related stem cell donor. CDR3s include the opening cysteine and the closing phenylalanine or tryptophan. Fields, in order: clone size, J gene, D gene, V gene, CDR3 length, CDR3 protein, CDR3 DNA. D genes are given only for firm matches. Expanded clones get a size class; other rows say once, few or many, or leave the size out.

abundance: .; j_gene: TRBJ1-5; d_gene: TRBD1; v_gene: TRBV30; len: 15; CDR3aa: CAWSVQGQVDQPQHF; CDR3nt: TGTGCCTGGAGTGTACAGGGACAGGTGGACCAGCCCCAGCATTTT
abundance: .; j_gene: TRBJ2-7; d_gene: TRBD1; v_gene: TRBV5-1; len: 14; CDR3aa: CASSWAGQGYEQYF; CDR3nt: TGCGCCAGCAGCTGGGCAGGACAGGGCTACGAGCAGTACTTC
abundance: few; j_gene: TRBJ1-4; d_gene: TRBD1; v_gene: TRBV13; len: 15; CDR3aa: CASSPGQGRSEKLFF; CDR3nt: TGTGCCAGCAGCCCGGGACAGGGACGGAGTGAAAAACTGTTTTTT
abundance: .; j_gene: TRBJ2-3; d_gene: .; v_gene: TRBV5-8; len: 15; CDR3aa: CASSPRGLRDSTQYF; CDR3nt: TGTGCCAGCAGCCCCCGGGGACTGAGGGACAGTACGCAGTATTTT
abundance: .; j_gene: TRBJ2-7; d_gene: .; v_gene: TRBV11-1; len: 18; CDR3aa: CASSTAAQARLDWYEQYF; CDR3nt: TGTGCCAGCAGCACCGCCGCCCAGGCCCGTCTGGATTGGTACGAGCAGTACTTC
abundance: .; j_gene: TRBJ2-7; d_gene: .; v_gene: TRBV27; len: 16; CDR3aa: CASSSTPSGFTGEQYF; CDR3nt: TGTGCCAGCAGCTCCACCCCCAGCGGGTTTACGGGAGAGCAGTACTTC
abundance: .; j_gene: TRBJ1-1; d_gene: .; v_gene: TRBV19; len: 17; CDR3aa: CASSPTFLGQTNTEAFF; CDR3nt: TGTGCCAGTAGTCCCACCTTTCTTGGACAGACGAACACTGAAGCTTTCTTT
abundance: few; j_gene: TRBJ2-7; d_gene: .; v_gene: TRBV11-3; len: 13; CDR3aa: CASRGSWEREQYF; CDR3nt: TGTGCCAGCAGGGGGAGTTGGGAACGCGAGCAGTACTTC
abundance: .; j_gene: TRBJ2-5; d_gene: TRBD1; v_gene: TRBV2; len: 15; CDR3aa: CASSEFGQGQETQYF; CDR3nt: TGTGCCAGCAGTGAATTTGGACAGGGGCAAGAGACCCAGTACTTC
abundance: .; j_gene: TRBJ1-1; d_gene: .; v_gene: TRBV7-3; len: 16; CDR3aa: CASSLNGRMGFTEAFF; CDR3nt: TGTGCCAGCAGCTTAAATGGGAGGATGGGGTTCACTGAAGCTTTCTTT
abundance: .; j_gene: TRBJ2-2; d_gene: TRBD2; v_gene: TRBV19; len: 15; CDR3aa: CASRTSGSATGELFF; CDR3nt: TGTGCCAGTAGAACTAGCGGGAGCGCCACCGGGGAGCTGTTTTTT
abundance: .; j_gene: TRBJ1-5; d_gene: TRBD1; v_gene: TRBV29-1; len: 13; CDR3aa: CSAGDRVNQPQHF; CDR3nt: TGCAGCGCTGGGGACAGGGTGAATCAGCCCCAGCATTTT
abundance: .; j_gene: TRBJ2-3; d_gene: .; v_gene: TRBV15; len: 16; CDR3aa: CATSTTRTTLLDTQYF; CDR3nt: TGTGCCACCAGCACTACTAGGACTACCCTACTGGATACGCAGTATTTT
abundance: .; j_gene: TRBJ1-1; d_gene: .; v_gene: TRBV7-2; len: 15; CDR3aa: CASSLGRGRGAEAFF; CDR3nt: TGTGCCAGCAGCTTAGGGCGAGGTAGGGGCGCTGAAGCTTTCTTT
abundance: .; j_gene: TRBJ1-5; d_gene: .; v_gene: TRBV5-8; len: 14; CDR3aa: CASSSYDSYQPQHF; CDR3nt: TGTGCCAGCAGCTCGTACGACAGTTATCAGCCCCAGCATTTT
abundance: .; j_gene: TRBJ2-3; d_gene: .; v_gene: TRBV5-1; len: 13; CDR3aa: CASSRAGTDTQYF; CDR3nt: TGCGCCAGCAGCCGTGCGGGCACAGATACGCAGTATTTT
abundance: .; j_gene: TRBJ2-2; d_gene: .; v_gene: TRBV2; len: 13; CDR3aa: CASSSRLEVKLFF; CDR3nt: TGTGCCAGCAGCTCAAGACTAGAAGTGAAGCTGTTTTTT
abundance: .; j_gene: TRBJ1-1; d_gene: .; v_gene: TRBV7-2; len: 14; CDR3aa: CASSLQGLNTEAFF; CDR3nt: TGTGCCAGCAGCTTACAGGGGTTGAACACTGAAGCTTTCTTT
abundance: .; j_gene: TRBJ2-3; d_gene: TRBD2; v_gene: TRBV5-1; len: 18; CDR3aa: CASSSRFRAGGKPDTQYF; CDR3nt: TGCGCCAGCAGCTCTCGTTTTAGAGCGGGAGGGAAACCGGATACGCAGTATTTT
abundance: .; j_gene: TRBJ2-1; d_gene: TRBD2; v_gene: TRBV6-5; len: 15; CDR3aa: CASSPYPGGTNEQFF; CDR3nt: TGTGCCAGCAGTCCTTACCCGGGGGGGACTAATGAGCAGTTCTTC
abundance: .; j_gene: TRBJ1-6; d_gene: TRBD1; v_gene: TRBV28; len: 14; CDR3aa: CAANPGTGGSPLHF; CDR3nt: TGTGCCGCCAACCCCGGGACAGGCGGATCACCCCTCCACTTT
abundance: few; j_gene: TRBJ2-2; d_gene: TRBD2; v_gene: TRBV2; len: 15; CDR3aa: CASSEEGGAAGELFF; CDR3nt: TGTGCCAGCAGTGAAGAGGGAGGGGCAGCGGGGGAGCTGTTTTTT
abundance: medium-sized; j_gene: TRBJ2-7; d_gene: TRBD2; v_gene: TRBV5-4; len: 15; CDR3aa: CASSPGLAGSYEQYF; CDR3nt: TGTGCCAGCAGCCCAGGACTAGCGGGATCCTACGAGCAGTACTTC
abundance: .; j_gene: TRBJ2-5; d_gene: .; v_gene: TRBV5-4; len: 14; CDR3aa: CASSGGELRKTQYF; CDR3nt: TGTGCCAGCAGCGGAGGGGAATTGAGAAAGACCCAGTACTTC
abundance: .; j_gene: TRBJ2-5; d_gene: .; v_gene: TRBV29-1; len: 16; CDR3aa: CSASRGTLWVQETQYF; CDR3nt: TGCAGCGCCTCGAGGGGGACACTTTGGGTTCAAGAGACCCAGTACTTC
abundance: .; j_gene: TRBJ2-7; d_gene: .; v_gene: TRBV11-2; len: 16; CDR3aa: CASSLIDTLTSYEQYF; CDR3nt: TGTGCCAGCAGCCTCATTGACACACTGACCTCCTACGAGCAGTACTTC
abundance: .; j_gene: TRBJ1-2; d_gene: .; v_gene: TRBV27; len: 14; CDR3aa: CASSLRGRNYGYTF; CDR3nt: TGTGCCAGCAGTTTAAGAGGCAGAAACTATGGCTACACCTTC
abundance: .; j_gene: TRBJ1-3; d_gene: .; v_gene: TRBV29-1; len: 13; CDR3aa: CSARTVDGNTIYF; CDR3nt: TGCAGCGCACGGACAGTGGATGGAAACACCATATATTTT
abundance: once; j_gene: TRBJ2-7; d_gene: TRBD1; v_gene: TRBV19; len: 15; CDR3aa: CASSDTGGTTYEQYF; CDR3nt: TGTGCCAGTAGTGATACAGGGGGCACTACCTACGAGCAGTACTTC
abundance: .; j_gene: TRBJ1-5; d_gene: .; v_gene: TRBV29-1; len: 18; CDR3aa: CSVPDRSAQDLSNQPQHF; CDR3nt: TGCAGCGTCCCCGATCGGTCGGCACAGGACCTTAGCAATCAGCCCCAGCATTTT
abundance: .; j_gene: TRBJ2-5; d_gene: TRBD1; v_gene: TRBV19; len: 12; CDR3aa: CASSERQGTQYF; CDR3nt: TGTGCCAGTAGTGAACGACAGGGGACCCAGTACTTC